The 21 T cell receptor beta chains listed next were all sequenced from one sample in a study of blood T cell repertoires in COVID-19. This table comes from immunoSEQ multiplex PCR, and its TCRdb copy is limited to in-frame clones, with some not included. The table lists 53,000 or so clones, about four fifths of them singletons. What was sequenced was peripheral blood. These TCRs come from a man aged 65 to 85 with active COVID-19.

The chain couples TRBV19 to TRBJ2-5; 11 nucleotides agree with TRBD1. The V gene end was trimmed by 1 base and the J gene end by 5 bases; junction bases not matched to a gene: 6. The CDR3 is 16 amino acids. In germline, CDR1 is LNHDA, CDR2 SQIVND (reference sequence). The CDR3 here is CASSIGGQGVRETQYF. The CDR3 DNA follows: TGTGCCAGTAGTATAGGGGGACAGGGGGTCCGGGAGACCCAGTACTTC.

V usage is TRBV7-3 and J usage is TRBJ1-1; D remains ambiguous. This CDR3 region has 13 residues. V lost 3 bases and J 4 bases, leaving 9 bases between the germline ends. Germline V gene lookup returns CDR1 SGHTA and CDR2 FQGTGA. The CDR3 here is CASSLSRFTEAFF. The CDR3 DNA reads TGTGCCAGCAGCTTGAGCCGTTTCACTGAAGCTTTCTTT.

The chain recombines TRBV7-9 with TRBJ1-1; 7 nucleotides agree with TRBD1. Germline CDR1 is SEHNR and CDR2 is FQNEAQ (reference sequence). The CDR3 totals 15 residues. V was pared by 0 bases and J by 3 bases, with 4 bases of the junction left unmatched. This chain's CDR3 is CASSLAGGFYTEAFF. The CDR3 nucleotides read TGTGCCAGCAGCTTAGCAGGGGGCTTTTACACTGAAGCTTTCTTT.

The CDR3 sequence: CASSLEGTYEQYF. CDR3 nucleotide sequence: TGTGCCAGCAGCTTAGAGGGGACCTACGAGCAGTACTTC. The chain recombines TRBV7-9 with TRBJ2-7, with D maybe TRBD1 (5 bases). CDR1 SEHNR and CDR2 FQNEAQ come from the germline V gene (reference sequence). CDR3 length: 13 residues. Trimming left V 1 base short and J 2 bases short, with 6 bases between.

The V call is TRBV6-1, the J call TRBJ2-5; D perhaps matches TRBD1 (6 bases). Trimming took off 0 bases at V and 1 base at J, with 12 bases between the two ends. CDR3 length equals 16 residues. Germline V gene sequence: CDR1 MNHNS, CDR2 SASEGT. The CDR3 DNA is TGTGCCAGCAGTGAAGCCGGAAAAGGGGGCCAAGAGACCCAGTACTTC. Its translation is CASSEAGKGGQETQYF.

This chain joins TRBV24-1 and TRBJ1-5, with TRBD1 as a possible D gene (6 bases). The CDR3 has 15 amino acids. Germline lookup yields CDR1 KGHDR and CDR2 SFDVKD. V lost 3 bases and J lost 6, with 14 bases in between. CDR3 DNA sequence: TGTGCCACCAGTGATGTACAGGGAAGCGGTCAGCCCCAGCATTTT. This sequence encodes CATSDVQGSGQPQHF.

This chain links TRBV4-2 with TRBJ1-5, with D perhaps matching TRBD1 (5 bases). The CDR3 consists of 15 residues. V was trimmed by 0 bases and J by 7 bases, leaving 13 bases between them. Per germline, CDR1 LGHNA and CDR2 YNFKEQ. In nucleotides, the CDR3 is TGTGCCAGCAGCCAAGATAATGCGGGGGGACAGCCCCAGCATTTT. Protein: CASSQDNAGGQPQHF.

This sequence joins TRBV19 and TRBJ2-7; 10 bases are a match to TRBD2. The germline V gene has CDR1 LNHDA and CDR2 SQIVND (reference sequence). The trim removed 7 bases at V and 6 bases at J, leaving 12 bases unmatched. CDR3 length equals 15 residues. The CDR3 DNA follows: TGTGCCAGTAAAAGGTTCCTAGCGGGAGAATTCGAGCAGTACTTC. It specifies CASKRFLAGEFEQYF.

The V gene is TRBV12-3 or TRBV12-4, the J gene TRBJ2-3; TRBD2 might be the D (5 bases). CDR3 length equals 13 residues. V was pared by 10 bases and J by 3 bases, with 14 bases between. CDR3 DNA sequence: TGTGCCACCTCGTCCCGCGGGACAGATACGCAGTATTTT. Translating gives CATSSRGTDTQYF.

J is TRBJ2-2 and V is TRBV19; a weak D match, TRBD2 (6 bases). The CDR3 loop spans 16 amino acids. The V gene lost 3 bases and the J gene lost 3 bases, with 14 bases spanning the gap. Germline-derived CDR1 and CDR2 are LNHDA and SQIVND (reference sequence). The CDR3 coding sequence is TGTGCCAGTAGTATGACCCGTGGGGGGTACACCGGGGAGCTGTTTTTT. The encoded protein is CASSMTRGGYTGELFF.

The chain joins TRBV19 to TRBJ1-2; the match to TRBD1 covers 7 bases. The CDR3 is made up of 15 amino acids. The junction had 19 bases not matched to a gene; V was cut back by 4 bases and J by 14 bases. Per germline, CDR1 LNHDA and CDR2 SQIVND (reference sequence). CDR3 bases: TGTGCCAGTAGTAAGTCCCGGGACAGTCTTTCTCTGTTGACCTTC. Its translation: CASSKSRDSLSLLTF.

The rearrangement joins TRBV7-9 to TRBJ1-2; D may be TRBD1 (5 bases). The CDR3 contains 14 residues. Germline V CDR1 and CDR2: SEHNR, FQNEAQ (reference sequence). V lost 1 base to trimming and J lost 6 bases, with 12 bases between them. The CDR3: CASSLGRGGDGYTF. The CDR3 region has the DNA TGTGCCAGCAGCTTAGGAAGGGGCGGCGATGGCTACACCTTC.

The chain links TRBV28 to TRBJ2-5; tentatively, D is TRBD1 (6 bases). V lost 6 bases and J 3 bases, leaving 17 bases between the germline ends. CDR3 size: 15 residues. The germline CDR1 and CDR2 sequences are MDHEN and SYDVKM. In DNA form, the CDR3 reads TGTGCCAGCAGCAGGGGTTCGGAATTCGAAGAGACCCAGTACTTC. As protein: CASSRGSEFEETQYF.

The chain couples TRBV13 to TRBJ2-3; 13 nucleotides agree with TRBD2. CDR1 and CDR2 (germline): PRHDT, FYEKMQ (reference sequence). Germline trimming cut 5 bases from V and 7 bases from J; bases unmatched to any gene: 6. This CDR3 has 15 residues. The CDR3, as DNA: TGTGCCAGCAGCCGGTGGACTAGCGGGAGAAATACGCAGTATTTT. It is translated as CASSRWTSGRNTQYF.

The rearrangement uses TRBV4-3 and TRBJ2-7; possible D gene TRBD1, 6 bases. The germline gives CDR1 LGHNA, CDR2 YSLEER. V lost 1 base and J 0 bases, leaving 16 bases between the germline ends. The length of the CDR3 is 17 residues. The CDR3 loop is CASSQGPTGQGSYEQYF. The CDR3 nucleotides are TGCGCCAGCAGCCAAGGGCCTACAGGGCAGGGCTCCTACGAGCAGTACTTC.

The CDR3 nucleotides are TGTGCCAGTAGTATGTTGTCTAGCGGGAGCAATGAGCAGTTCTTC. It specifies CASSMLSSGSNEQFF. The gene calls are TRBV19 and TRBJ2-1, with TRBD2 matching 10 bases. Unmatched junction bases numbered 5, after V lost 3 bases and J lost 6 bases. Germline V gene lookup returns CDR1 LNHDA and CDR2 SQIVND (reference sequence). The CDR3 consists of 15 residues.

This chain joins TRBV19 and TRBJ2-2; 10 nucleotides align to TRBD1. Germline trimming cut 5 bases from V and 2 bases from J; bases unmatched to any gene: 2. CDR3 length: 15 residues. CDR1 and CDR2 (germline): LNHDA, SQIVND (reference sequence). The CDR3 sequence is CASSWTGGNTGELFF. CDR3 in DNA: TGTGCCAGTAGTTGGACAGGGGGTAACACCGGGGAGCTGTTTTTT.

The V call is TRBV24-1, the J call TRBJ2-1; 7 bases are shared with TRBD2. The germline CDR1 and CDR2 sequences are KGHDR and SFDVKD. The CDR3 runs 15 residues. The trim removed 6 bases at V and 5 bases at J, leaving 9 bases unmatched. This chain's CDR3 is CATSPFGGTNNEQFF. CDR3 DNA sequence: TGTGCCACCAGTCCCTTTGGCGGGACTAACAATGAGCAGTTCTTC.

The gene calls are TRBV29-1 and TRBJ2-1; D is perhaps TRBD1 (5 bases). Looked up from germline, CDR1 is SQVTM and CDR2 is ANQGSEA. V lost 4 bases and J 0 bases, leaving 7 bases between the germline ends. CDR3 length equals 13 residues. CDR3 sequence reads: CSVGQSSYNEQFF. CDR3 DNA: TGCAGCGTTGGACAGAGCTCCTACAATGAGCAGTTCTTC.

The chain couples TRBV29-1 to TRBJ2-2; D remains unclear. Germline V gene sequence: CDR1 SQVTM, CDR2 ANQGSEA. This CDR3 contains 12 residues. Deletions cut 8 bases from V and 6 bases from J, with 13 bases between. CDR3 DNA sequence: TGCAGCACTTCACGGAGCCCCGGGGAGCTGTTTTTT. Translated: CSTSRSPGELFF.

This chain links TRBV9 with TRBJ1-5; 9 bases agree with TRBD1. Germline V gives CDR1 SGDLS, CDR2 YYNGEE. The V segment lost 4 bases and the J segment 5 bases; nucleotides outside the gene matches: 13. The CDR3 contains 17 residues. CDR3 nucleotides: TGTGCCAGCAGCCAGCTTCCTTCAGACAGGGGGGATCAGCCCCAGCATTTT. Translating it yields CASSQLPSDRGDQPQHF.